These 17 T cell receptor beta chains were all obtained from the same sample, sequenced in a study of CD8 T cells in ankylosing spondylitis (dated by TCRdb to about 2017). No antigen has been identified for these receptors. Library preparation was by 5' RACE. The instrument given in TCRdb is Illumina HiSeq 2500. In TCRdb, the public reads were trimmed at Q25 with fastp and aligned with MiXCR, with productive beta chains retained. Each record represents a unique CDR3 protein, reported with the most common genes and DNA among its rows. This sample holds roughly 700,000 distinct CDR3 sequences; under 20% were observed only once. Jointly, the top ten make up over 15% of the sample. On the study overall, not on this receptor specifically: A TCR beta motif made up of eight highly homologous amino acid variants appeared to be characteristic of blood from ankylosing spondylitis patients.

The sample taken for sequencing was blood, either unsorted or a sorted T cell fraction (not recorded which). The receptors stem from a male donor with ankylosing spondylitis.

The rearrangement uses TRBV2 and TRBJ1-2, with 7 positions matching TRBD1. The ends lost 4 bases at V and 7 bases at J; junction bases unmatched: 12. Germline V gives CDR1 SNHLY, CDR2 FYNNEI. CDR3 length: 15 residues. CDR3 nucleotide sequence: TGTGCCAGCAGTGGGAGTGAGGGGGCGCTTCTTGGCTACACCTTC. Protein sequence: CASSGSEGALLGYTF.

This clonotype has just one count. The chain links TRBV30 to TRBJ2-3; no clear D gene. Trimming removed 0 bases from V and 5 bases from J, with 6 bases in between. CDR3 length: 12 amino acids. Germline V gene sequence: CDR1 GTSNPN, CDR2 SVGIG (reference sequence). As DNA, the CDR3 is TGTGCCTGGAGTGTCGGAGAAGATACGCAGTATTTT. Amino acid sequence: CAWSVGEDTQYF.

The chain employs TRBV9 and TRBJ1-1, with D hard to call. Trimming took off 0 bases at V and 0 bases at J, with 3 bases between the two ends. Germline CDR1 and CDR2: SGDLS and YYNGEE. There are 13 residues in the CDR3. CDR3 nucleotide sequence: TGTGCCAGCAGCGTAGAAGTGAACACTGAAGCTTTCTTT. It yields the protein CASSVEVNTEAFF.

This clonotype was seen only a few times. The rearrangement uses TRBV3-1 and TRBJ1-2; no clear D gene. Germline assignment: CDR1 LGHDT and CDR2 YNNKEL (reference sequence). CDR3 length: 14 amino acids. With 1 base removed from V and 8 bases from J, the gap between germline ends came to 14 bases. CDR3 protein: CASSQGERTIGYTF. The CDR3 region has the DNA TGTGCCAGCAGCCAAGGGGAGAGGACCATCGGCTACACCTTC.

The chain recombines TRBV5-1 with TRBJ2-1, with 8 positions matching TRBD2. CDR1 and CDR2 from the germline V gene are SGHRS and YFSETQ. V lost 4 bases to trimming and J lost 2 bases; unmatched junction nucleotides: 8. This CDR3 is 16 amino acids long. The CDR3 protein is CASSLLAGIAYNEQFF. The CDR3 region has the DNA TGCGCCAGCAGCCTGTTAGCGGGAATCGCCTACAATGAGCAGTTCTTC.

V is TRBV20-1 and J is TRBJ2-5; a possible D gene is TRBD2 (7 bases). Per the germline V gene, CDR1 is DFQATT and CDR2 is SNEGSKA (reference sequence). This CDR3 has 13 residues. The CDR3 loop is CSVRGGDGETQYF. The CDR3 DNA is TGCAGCGTAAGGGGGGGAGATGGAGAGACCCAGTACTTC.

This clonotype has more than one count but fewer than ten. The chain combines TRBV7-9 with TRBJ1-2; possibly TRBD1 for D (6 bases). Germline CDR1 and CDR2: SEHNR and FQNEAQ (reference sequence). Trimming pared 3 bases from V and 8 bases from J, leaving 13 bases between. The CDR3 runs 13 residues. CDR3: CASSLTGSEGYTF. In DNA, the CDR3 is TGTGCCAGCAGCTTGACAGGCTCTGAGGGCTACACCTTC. The full variable domain, its missing parts supplied by reference TRBV7-9 and TRBJ1-2, is DTGVSQNPRHKITKRGQNVTFRCDPISEHNRLYWYRQTLGQGPEFLTYFQNEAQLEKSRLLSDRFSAERPKGSFSTLEIQRTEQGDSAMYLCASSLTGSEGYTFGSGTRLTVV.

The chain recombines TRBV20-1 with TRBJ2-3; 10 bases line up with TRBD2. With 4 bases clipped from V and 8 bases from J, the junction kept 12 bases outside the gene matches. Germline values: CDR1 DFQATT, CDR2 SNEGSKA (reference sequence). This CDR3 has 15 residues. Here the CDR3 reads CSAIASGSLVGTQYF. CDR3 DNA: TGCAGTGCTATTGCTAGCGGGAGTTTGGTGGGTACGCAGTATTTT.

This clonotype was counted only a few times. The CDR3 reads CASSSKREATDTQYF. DNA for the CDR3: TGCGCCAGCAGCTCAAAGCGGGAGGCCACAGATACGCAGTATTTT. The rearrangement joins TRBV5-1 to TRBJ2-3; the match to TRBD2 covers 9 bases. After removal of 3 bases from V and 2 bases from J, the junction contained 4 bases not matched to a gene. CDR1 SGHRS and CDR2 YFSETQ come from the germline V gene. The CDR3 consists of 15 residues.

This clonotype occurred a few times. The V and J genes are TRBV20-1 and TRBJ1-2; D gene unclear. The germline CDR1 and CDR2 sequences are DFQATT and SNEGSKA (reference sequence). With 0 bases removed from V and 4 bases from J, the gap between germline ends came to 9 bases. This CDR3 has 13 amino acids. As DNA, the CDR3 is TGCAGTGCTAGAGACAGCGAGGGCTATGGCTACACCTTC. Protein: CSARDSEGYGYTF.

The chain combines TRBV12-3 or TRBV12-4 with TRBJ1-2; D is unresolved. The CDR3 is 15 amino acids. V was shortened by 3 bases and J by 1 base, with 12 bases between the two germline ends. The CDR3 protein is CASSFQAAFNYGYTF. CDR3 nucleotides: TGTGCCAGCAGTTTCCAGGCAGCTTTTAACTATGGCTACACCTTC.

The chain links TRBV19 to TRBJ2-2; 13 nucleotides match TRBD2. V lost 4 bases to trimming and J lost 7 bases; unmatched junction nucleotides: 3. CDR1 and CDR2 from the germline V gene are LNHDA and SQIVND (reference sequence). CDR3 length equals 15 residues. Here the CDR3 reads CASSTRTSGSGELFF. The CDR3 region has the DNA TGTGCCAGTAGTACCCGGACTAGCGGGAGCGGGGAGCTGTTTTTT.

In this sample, this clonotype turned up a few times. CDR3 loop: CASSSGQINEKLFF. CDR3 DNA sequence: TGCGCCAGCAGCTCGGGACAGATCAATGAAAAACTGTTTTTT. This chain connects TRBV5-1 to TRBJ1-4, with 7 nucleotides matching TRBD1. The CDR3 covers 14 residues. Trimming at V came to 3 bases and at J to 5 bases, leaving 4 bases not matched to a gene. Germline values: CDR1 SGHRS, CDR2 YFSETQ.

The CDR3 bases are TGTGCCATCATGCCGGGACTAAGCACAGATACGCAGTATTTT. Residues: CAIMPGLSTDTQYF. V usage is TRBV10-3 and J usage is TRBJ2-3; 7 bases agree with TRBD2. CDR3 length equals 14 residues. Germline trimming cut 7 bases from V and 0 bases from J; bases unmatched to any gene: 4. Germline assignment: CDR1 ENHRY and CDR2 SYGVKD.

The chain uses TRBV6-2 or TRBV6-3 and TRBJ1-5; 10 bases map to TRBD1. After removal of 6 bases from V and 0 bases from J, the junction contained 5 bases not matched to a gene. The CDR3 sequence is 16 residues long. Germline lookup yields CDR1 MNHEY and CDR2 SVGEGT. CDR3 sequence reads: CASRSTGGLSNQPQHF. The CDR3 nucleotides are TGTGCCAGCAGATCGACAGGGGGCCTTAGCAATCAGCCCCAGCATTTT.

V and J are TRBV7-9 and TRBJ2-2, with a tentative D call TRBD1 (6 bases). CDR1 and CDR2 (germline): SEHNR, FQNEAQ (reference sequence). This CDR3 spans 15 amino acids. Trimming cost V 6 bases and J 4 bases, with 15 bases left between them. The CDR3 DNA follows: TGTGCCAGCAGTCACAGGGATAGTAGCACCGGGGAGCTGTTTTTT. Its protein is CASSHRDSSTGELFF.

The chain has TRBV7-2 and TRBJ1-2; 8 bases fit TRBD1. The CDR3 sequence is 17 residues long. Germline assignment: CDR1 SGHTA and CDR2 FQGNSA. The V gene end was trimmed by 4 bases and the J gene end by 2 bases; junction bases not matched to a gene: 12. In DNA form, the CDR3 reads TGTGCCAGCAGCTCCCAGGGTTCCAGGGGGCTCAACTATGGCTACACCTTC. This encodes CASSSQGSRGLNYGYTF.